This is a list of T cell receptor beta chains from one sample in a study of patients and donors after allogeneic stem cell transplantation. TCRdb fed the RT-PCR reads into MiXCR, producing one record per CDR3 protein. The table includes more than 1,500 distinct CDR3 sequences, roughly 23% detected once. The material sequenced was blood, either unsorted or a sorted T cell fraction (not recorded which). The receptor set was obtained from a human donor who was either an allogeneic HSCT recipient or a stem cell or donor lymphocyte infusion donor (not recorded which). It is not recorded whose cells these are; they may come from a transplant donor. Both conserved end residues are part of each CDR3. The D gene is left open where the match is weak. Size values are once, few and many counts, or a class for expanded clones, and some rows have none.

TRBJ1-1 once NA TRBV11-2 TGTGCCAGCAGCTTAGCCCCCGATGAAGCTTTCTTT CASSLAPDEAFF
TRBJ2-6 NA NA TRBV6-2/TRBV6-3 TGTGCCAGCAGCAATTCAGGGCGCTCTGGGGCCAACGTCCTGACTTTC CASSNSGRSGANVLTF
TRBJ1-2 few NA TRBV19 TGTGCCAGTAGTACCTCTCGGATCCATGGCTACACCTTC CASSTSRIHGYTF
TRBJ2-3 few NA TRBV7-9 TGTGCCAGCAGCTCAAAGGATACGCAGTATTTT CASSSKDTQYF
TRBJ1-2 NA TRBD1 TRBV7-2 TGTGCCAGCAGCCCGGACAGGGGAGACTATGGCTACACCTTC CASSPDRGDYGYTF
TRBJ1-6 NA NA TRBV28 TGTGCCAGCTCAGGTTCCAGCTCCTATAATTCACCCCTCCACTTT CASSGSSSYNSPLHF
TRBJ2-5 medium-sized NA TRBV5-5 TGTGCCAGCAGCTTCCTCCAGGGATCGGAGACCCAGTACTTC CASSFLQGSETQYF
TRBJ1-2 NA NA TRBV7-2 TGTGCCAGCAGCCTAGCCGGACAAGTTGATTATGGCTACACCTTC CASSLAGQVDYGYTF
TRBJ2-3 NA NA TRBV6-4 TGTGCCAGCAGTGACTCAGAGGGGGGCACAGATACGCAGTATTTT CASSDSEGGTDTQYF
TRBJ2-1 medium-sized NA TRBV7-3 TGTGCCAGCAGCTTAGGCCGGGCCAATGAGCAGTTCTTC CASSLGRANEQFF
TRBJ2-5 NA NA TRBV2 TGTGCCAGCAGTGAAATGGAGACCCAGTACTTC CASSEMETQYF
TRBJ2-7 NA NA TRBV27 TGTGCCAGCAGTTGGAGTGGCAGGGGATACGAGCAGTACTTC CASSWSGRGYEQYF
TRBJ1-5 large NA TRBV30 TGTGCCTGGAGTGTACCGGACAGTCGGGATCAGCCCCAGCATTTT CAWSVPDSRDQPQHF
TRBJ1-3 NA NA TRBV9 TGTGCCAGCAGCCAATCAGTTGCTGGAAACACCATATATTTT CASSQSVAGNTIYF
TRBJ1-1 few NA TRBV10-3 TGTGCCATCAGTGAGGGGACGGGCGATGTGACTGAAGCTTTCTTT CAISEGTGDVTEAFF
TRBJ2-3 medium-sized NA TRBV7-3 TGTGCCAGCAGCTATAGGGAGGCAGATACGCAGTATTTT CASSYREADTQYF
TRBJ2-5 medium-sized NA TRBV11-2 TGTGCCAGCAGCAACCACGTCGAGGGTCAAGAGACCCAGTACTTC CASSNHVEGQETQYF
TRBJ2-7 NA NA TRBV16 TGTGCCAGCAGCCAAAGAGCGGACTCCTACGAGCAGTACTTC CASSQRADSYEQYF
TRBJ2-7 NA NA TRBV6-5 TGTGCCAGCAGTTACGTGGACGGCTACGAGCAGTACTTC CASSYVDGYEQYF
TRBJ2-5 medium-sized NA TRBV4-1 TGCGCCAGCAGCCAAGTTTCAGCCAGGGCCCAAGAGACCCAGTACTTC CASSQVSARAQETQYF
TRBJ1-5 NA NA TRBV12-3/TRBV12-4 TGTGCCAGCAGTCCCGGGGTCGGTCAGCCCCAGCATTTT CASSPGVGQPQHF
TRBJ2-1 NA NA TRBV7-2 TGTGCCAGCAGCACCACTACCACCCCTGAGTTCTTC CASSTTTTPEFF
TRBJ2-1 medium-sized NA TRBV4-3 TGCGCCAGCAGCCCTATAGACAGAAGAGACAATGAGCAGTTCTTC CASSPIDRRDNEQFF
TRBJ2-1 few NA TRBV9 TGTGCCAGCAGCGTAGAGGCAGGGGAGTACAATGAGCAGTTCTTC CASSVEAGEYNEQFF
TRBJ2-5 large TRBD2 TRBV11-2 TGTGCCAGCAGCGAAGAGCTAGCGGGGGGATTCATGGAGACCCAGTACTTC CASSEELAGGFMETQYF
TRBJ1-2 few NA TRBV11-2 TGTGCCAGCAGCTTAGATCCCGGGACGGACTATGGCTACACCTTC CASSLDPGTDYGYTF
TRBJ1-1 NA TRBD1 TRBV10-3 TGTGCCATCAGTGACGGACAGGGAAAAACTGAAGCTTTCTTT CAISDGQGKTEAFF
TRBJ2-4 medium-sized NA TRBV5-1 TGCGCCAGCAGCTTGGAGGGAGAAGAAAACATTCAGTACTTC CASSLEGEENIQYF
TRBJ2-1 NA NA TRBV19 TGTGCCAGTAGTATACAGGGCTCCTACAATGAGCAGTTCTTC CASSIQGSYNEQFF
TRBJ1-2 medium-sized NA TRBV6-5 TGTGCCAGCAGCCCAGACAGTTGGAACTATGGCTACACCTTC CASSPDSWNYGYTF
TRBJ2-1 NA NA TRBV21-1 TGTGCCAGCAGCAAAGCGGGACAGGGTGACAATGAGCAGTTCTTC CASSKAGQGDNEQFF
TRBJ2-1 few NA TRBV18 TGTGCCAGCTCACCCGAGGTCGGGGATGAGCAGTTCTTC CASSPEVGDEQFF
TRBJ2-5 NA NA TRBV7-2 TGTGCCAGCAGCTCGGGACCCCAAGAGACCCAGTACTTC CASSSGPQETQYF
TRBJ2-3 large TRBD2 TRBV6-6 TGTGCCAGCAGTATTAGCGGGGTCTGGTCAGATACGCAGTATTTT CASSISGVWSDTQYF
TRBJ2-7 few NA TRBV12-2 TGTGCAAGTCGCTCCGGGACAGATACCTACGAGCAGTACTTC CASRSGTDTYEQYF
TRBJ1-4 NA NA TRBV4-1 TGCGCCAGCAGCCAAGAATGGGTTCCAGGGCGGTCTGAAAAACTGTTTTTT CASSQEWVPGRSEKLFF
TRBJ2-4 NA NA TRBV7-6 TGTGCCAGCAGCTTAGGCAGACAAAACATTCAGTACTTC CASSLGRQNIQYF
TRBJ2-3 NA NA TRBV11-3 TGTGCCAGCAGCTCTCGGGGGCGATCCGATACGCAGTATTTT CASSSRGRSDTQYF
TRBJ2-7 medium-sized NA TRBV7-2 TGTGCCAGCAGCTTAGTCGGTAGGGGATTGGAGCAGTACTTC CASSLVGRGLEQYF
TRBJ2-7 NA NA TRBV2 TGTGCCAGCAGTGGATTAGCCTCCTACGAGCAGTACTTC CASSGLASYEQYF
TRBJ2-1 NA NA TRBV7-2 TGTGCCAGCAGCTTAGCGGTCCGGGTCTACAATGAGCAGTTCTTC CASSLAVRVYNEQFF
TRBJ2-7 NA TRBD1 TRBV20-1 TGCAGTGCTCCCGGGACAGGGGATTTCGAGCAGTACTTC CSAPGTGDFEQYF
TRBJ1-4 NA NA TRBV4-2 TGTGCCAGCAGCCAAGATGGGCAGGTTGCTGAAAAACTGTTTTTT CASSQDGQVAEKLFF
TRBJ2-1 NA TRBD2 TRBV14 TGTGCCAGCAGCCAAGATGCTAGCGGGGGCCCTGAGCCCGGGCAGTTCTTC CASSQDASGGPEPGQFF
TRBJ2-1 once TRBD1 TRBV10-3 TGTGCCATCAGTGGGCCCCCCGGACAGGGGGCTGATGAGCAGTTCTTC CAISGPPGQGADEQFF
TRBJ2-7 NA NA TRBV12-3/TRBV12-4 TGTGCCAGCAGTTTGATGGACGAGCAGTACTTC CASSLMDEQYF
TRBJ1-1 NA NA TRBV14 TGTGCCAGCAGCCAAGGCCAGATCAACACTGAAGCTTTCTTT CASSQGQINTEAFF